Listed below are T cell receptor beta chains from one sample, sequenced in a study of CD4 T cells in relation to SARS-CoV-2 and coronaviruses. Clones were sequenced by immunoSEQ multiplex PCR, and TCRdb holds only the in-frame ones, with some missing. The table has approximately 30,000 clones, 74% seen once; the top ten hold roughly 25%. No cognate antigen is known for these TCRs. Material: CD4+ T cells from PBMCs, cultured in vitro. The source is a human donor in good health. Both conserved end residues are part of each CDR3. D genes are given only for firm matches. Size is omitted from some rows. Given values are once, few, many or a class for expanded clones.

clone_size	v_call	j_call	d_call	cdr3_nt	cdr3_aa
-	TRBV7-8	TRBJ2-5	TRBD1	TGTGCCAGCAGCTTCGACAGGGGGGAGGGGAAGATCCAGTACTTC	CASSFDRGEGKIQYF
-	TRBV7-3	TRBJ2-3	TRBD2	TGTGCCAGCAGCTTAAGAGGACTGGCTAGCGGGAGCACAGATACGCAGTATTTT	CASSLRGLASGSTDTQYF
-	TRBV19	TRBJ1-2	-	TGTGCCAGTAGTATAGTGTCTGGGGATGGCTACACCTTC	CASSIVSGDGYTF
few	TRBV19	TRBJ1-6	-	TGTGCCAGTAGTATTACCAATTCACCCCTCCACTTT	CASSITNSPLHF
-	TRBV7-2	TRBJ2-1	-	TGTGCCAGCAGTTTCTCGACAGGCTTCAATGAGCAGTTCTTC	CASSFSTGFNEQFF
-	TRBV7-2	TRBJ1-1	-	TGTGCCAGCAGCCTTGGGGGCTTAAAGACTGAAGCTTTCTTT	CASSLGGLKTEAFF
-	TRBV21-1	TRBJ1-2	-	TGTGCCAGCAGCAAAATTTCAGGTGAAAATGGGCCCTCTCCTGGGCGGGGAAATGGCTACACCTTC	CASSKISGENGPSPGRGNGYTF
-	TRBV10-3	TRBJ1-2	TRBD1	TGTGCCATAGCTCCCGGGACAGCTAACTATGGCTACACCTTC	CAIAPGTANYGYTF
-	TRBV5-1	TRBJ2-7	TRBD1	TGCGCCAGCAGCTTCAGGGGGCGCGAGCAGTACTTC	CASSFRGREQYF
few	TRBV6-6	TRBJ2-1	-	TGTGCCAGCAGTTACCTAGACAATGAGCAGTTCTTC	CASSYLDNEQFF
once	TRBV19	TRBJ1-2	-	TGTGCCAGTAGGCTTACTTCTCGGGGCAGGGAGAACTATGGCTACACCTTC	CASRLTSRGRENYGYTF
once	TRBV11-2	TRBJ2-7	-	TGTGCCAGCAGCTTAGGTTTGGACCCTCTGGGACTTAGCTCCTACGAGCAGTACTTC	CASSLGLDPLGLSSYEQYF
-	TRBV30	TRBJ2-1	-	TGTGCCTGGAGCTTCGCCCATGTGAACTACAATGAGCAGTTCTTC	CAWSFAHVNYNEQFF
-	TRBV10-1	TRBJ2-7	-	TGCGCCAGCAGTTCAGCTTTAAGCGGTGCAGCCTACGAGCAGTACTTC	CASSSALSGAAYEQYF
few	TRBV10-3	TRBJ2-7	-	TGTGCCATCAGTATGGGGGGCCTTCCCTACGAGCAGTACTTC	CAISMGGLPYEQYF
-	TRBV4-1	TRBJ2-4	-	TGCGCCAGCAGCCTACAGGGACTAGCCAAAAACATTCAGTACTTC	CASSLQGLAKNIQYF
-	TRBV18	TRBJ2-7	TRBD2	TGTGCCAGCTCACGGACTAGCAGCACCTACGAGCAGTACTTC	CASSRTSSTYEQYF
once	TRBV5-1	TRBJ2-3	-	TGCGCCAGCAGCCAGACGGGGGGCACAGATACGCAGTATTTT	CASSQTGGTDTQYF
-	TRBV7-2	TRBJ2-1	-	TGTGCCAGCAGCTCTCAGGGGTCCTACAATGAGCAGTTCTTC	CASSSQGSYNEQFF
-	TRBV10-3	TRBJ2-1	TRBD2	TGTGCCATCAGTGAGGCCAAATCGACTAGCCACAATGAGCAGTTCTTC	CAISEAKSTSHNEQFF
-	TRBV19	TRBJ2-7	TRBD1	TGTGCCAGTAGTATGAATGCGGGACAGGGGGAGCAGTACTTC	CASSMNAGQGEQYF
once	TRBV5-1	TRBJ2-3	TRBD2	TGCGCCAGCAGCGGGGTTTACGGGAGGGCCAAGGGAGATACGCAGTATTTT	CASSGVYGRAKGDTQYF
once	TRBV11-2	TRBJ2-2	-	TGTGCCAGCAGCGGAAGGCAGGGGGGGACCGGGGAGCTGTTTTTT	CASSGRQGGTGELFF